This TCR beta chain was sequenced for a study of blood T cell repertoires in COVID-19. Study-level background: The origin of the acute and convalescent COVID-19 samples was the United States, Italy and Spain. Nucleic acid was either cDNA or gDNA, and it came from T cells, B-cell-depleted T cells, or PBMCs.

CDR3 length equals 15 residues. CDR1 and CDR2 from the germline V gene are SGHTA and FQGNSA. V trimming: 8 bases; J trimming: 4 bases; junction bases outside the gene matches: 7. As originally analysed: Scientists estimated how many nucleated cells there were by amplifying reference gene primers. Profiling relied on immunoSEQ multiplex PCR, and the TCRdb table lists in-frame clones only, not all of them. V and J calls and clone size are given by that table; D and trimming were obtained from the DNA. The table has roughly 500,000 clones, 70% to 90% seen once; the top ten hold approximately 3.2%. The chain links TRBV7-2 to TRBJ2-3, with TRBD2 identical over 12 bases. The sequence came from a human donor in a cohort sampled during active COVID-19. Sequences were obtained from peripheral blood. In DNA form, the CDR3 reads TGTGCCAGCTCTCAGACTAGCGGGAGTTCAGATACGCAGTATTTT. Protein sequence: CASSQTSGSSDTQYF.